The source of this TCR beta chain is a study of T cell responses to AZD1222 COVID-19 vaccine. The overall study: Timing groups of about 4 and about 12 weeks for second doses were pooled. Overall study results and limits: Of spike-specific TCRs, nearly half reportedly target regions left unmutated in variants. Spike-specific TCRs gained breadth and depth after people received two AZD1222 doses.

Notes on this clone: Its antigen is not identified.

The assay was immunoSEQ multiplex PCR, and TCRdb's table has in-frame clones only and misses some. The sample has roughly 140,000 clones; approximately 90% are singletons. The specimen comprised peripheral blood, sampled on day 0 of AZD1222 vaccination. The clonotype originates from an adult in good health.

In DNA form, the CDR3 reads TGTGCCAGCAGCTTAGCCCCTCGCGGGGGGATCACTAGACCTAGCACAGATACGCAGTATTTT. This gives the protein CASSLAPRGGITRPSTDTQYF. The chain has TRBV7-2 and TRBJ2-3, with 8 bases lining up with TRBD2. CDR1 SGHTA and CDR2 FQGNSA come from the germline V gene. V was pared by 0 bases and J by 0 bases, with 17 bases of the junction left unmatched. The CDR3 length is 21 residues.